The 9 T cell receptor beta chains given below trace back to one sample, sequenced in a study of T-cell reconstitution after alpha-beta-depleted transplantation in children. Library preparation (for TCRbeta) was performed with unique molecular identifiers. Each CDR3 protein is one row after TCRdb ran MiXCR on the PCR reads. Of 670,000 or so distinct CDR3 sequences in the sample, around 13% are singletons; the top ten hold roughly 0.77%. Sequencing was performed on PBMCs, taken before TCRalphabeta/CD19-depleted stem cell transplant. Receptor source: a girl aged 2 to 9 with congenital amegakaryocytic thrombocytopenia, due to receive a stem cell transplant.

This chain connects TRBV30 to TRBJ2-1; 11 positions agree with TRBD2. V dropped 5 bases and J dropped 3; count of bases not matched to a gene: 3. Looked up from germline, CDR1 is GTSNPN and CDR2 is SVGIG (reference sequence). The CDR3 totals 14 residues. CDR3 region: CAWAGTSGYNEQFF. CDR3 coding DNA: TGTGCCTGGGCCGGGACTAGCGGCTACAATGAGCAGTTCTTC. The full variable domain, in which reference TRBV30 and TRBJ2-1 provide the parts outside the CDR3, is SQTIHQWPATLVQPVGSPLSLECTVEGTSNPNLYWYRQAAGRGLQLLFYSVGIGQISSEVPQNLSASRPQDRQFILSSKKLLLSDSGFYLCAWAGTSGYNEQFFGPGTRLTVL.

This clonotype has just a few counts. The CDR3 is CASSLSGGERVGETQYF. The CDR3 DNA sequence: TGTGCCAGCAGCTTATCAGGGGGCGAGAGGGTTGGAGAGACCCAGTACTTC. The rearrangement uses TRBV7-9 and TRBJ2-5, with 8 bases lining up with TRBD1. V shed 2 bases and J 4 bases; nucleotides not matched to a gene: 12. CDR1 and CDR2 from the germline V gene are SEHNR and FQNEAQ (reference sequence). The CDR3 has 17 amino acids.

J is TRBJ2-1 and V is TRBV5-5, with TRBD2 as a possible D gene (5 bases). V lost 4 bases to trimming and J lost 2 bases, with 19 bases between them. The CDR3 has 17 residues. CDR1 and CDR2 from the germline V gene are SGHKS and YYEKEE (reference sequence). CDR3 sequence reads: CASSPSAGSRPYNEQFF. CDR3 nucleotide sequence: TGTGCCAGCAGCCCTTCGGCGGGTAGCCGTCCCTACAATGAGCAGTTCTTC.

The gene calls are TRBV5-1 and TRBJ2-7; TRBD2 aligns across 8 bases. The CDR3 extends over 14 amino acids. V lost 3 bases, J lost 3 bases, and 5 bases stayed unmatched. The germline CDR1 and CDR2 sequences are SGHRS and YFSETQ. The CDR3 spells CASSYPGTSYEQYF. DNA of the CDR3: TGCGCCAGCAGCTATCCCGGGACTAGCTACGAGCAGTACTTC.

This chain uses TRBV21-1 with TRBJ2-7; TRBD2 is the table's D call and was not checked against the DNA. TRBV21-1 is a pseudogene segment. This CDR3 has 14 residues. Here the CDR3 reads CAMGPGLAVYEQYF. In DNA, the CDR3 is TGTGCCATGGGCCCGGGACTAGCAGTCTACGAGCAGTACTTC.

This clonotype was seen at least ten times. This chain links TRBV29-1 with TRBJ2-7; D is uncertain. The CDR3 totals 14 residues. CDR1 SQVTM and CDR2 ANQGSEA come from the germline V gene. V was clipped by 1 base and J by 0 bases, with 10 bases between them. The CDR3 protein is CSVEGAESSYEQYF. CDR3 DNA: TGCAGCGTTGAAGGGGCAGAGAGCTCCTACGAGCAGTACTTC.

The V call is TRBV5-1, the J call TRBJ2-1; D may be TRBD2 (6 bases). The CDR3 runs 15 residues. Trimming took 0 bases from V and 9 from J, leaving 16 bases between them. Germline V lookup: CDR1 SGHRS, CDR2 YFSETQ. Here the CDR3 DNA reads TGCGCCAGCAGCTTGGAGGCGGGGAGAAACGGTGAGCAGTTCTTC. It translates to CASSLEAGRNGEQFF.

This clonotype appeared many times. The chain has TRBV5-1 and TRBJ1-1, with a tentative D call TRBD1 (6 bases). The CDR3 sequence is 12 residues long. CDR1 and CDR2 (germline): SGHRS, YFSETQ. Trimming stripped 5 bases from V and 4 bases from J, with 9 bases between. DNA of the CDR3: TGCGCCAGCAGAGAGACAGGCACTGAAGCTTTCTTT. Translation: CASRETGTEAFF.

On this clonotype: A single base separates this from a much larger clone, so it may be a read error. The chain combines TRBV5-1 with TRBJ1-4, with D perhaps TRBD1 (5 bases). The germline CDR1 and CDR2 sequences are SGHRS and YFSETQ. V shed 4 bases and J shed 17 bases, with 18 bases lying between them. The CDR3 consists of 12 residues. CDR3 sequence: CASSQDTAYLFF. CDR3 coding DNA: TGCGCCAGCAGCCAGGACACGGCATATCTATTTTTT.